This T cell receptor beta chain was found in a study of technical replicates of blood from a handful of donors. Sequenced by immunoSEQ multiplex PCR; TCRdb stores in-frame clones only, minus some. The table has 82,000 or so clones, 96% seen once. The sequenced sample consisted of T cells isolated from PBMCs. The TCR originated in a human donor in good health.

The chain's CDR3 is CASEAALNEKLFF. The CDR3 DNA reads as TGTGCCAGCGAGGCAGCGCTTAATGAAAAACTGTTTTTT. This sequence joins TRBV2 and TRBJ1-4, with D uncertain. V lost 8 bases and J 4 bases, leaving 11 bases between the germline ends. This CDR3 region has 13 residues. Germline CDR1 and CDR2: SNHLY and FYNNEI.